The 4 T cell receptor beta chains in this list originate from one sample, sequenced in a study of shared clonotypes between healthy human individuals. Assay: immunoSEQ multiplex PCR; the TCRdb copy retains only in-frame clones and omits some. The profile covers about 680,000 clones, with more than 70% appearing a single time and 1.5% to 2% taken by the ten largest. Sequenced: memory CD4+ T cells sorted from blood. Subset indicated: CD45RA-negative fraction. These receptor sequences come from a woman aged 30 to 39 in good health.

This chain uses TRBV28 with TRBJ2-7, with 7 nucleotides matching TRBD1. The junction had 10 bases not matched to a gene; V was cut back by 6 bases and J by 5 bases. This CDR3 is 14 amino acids long. CDR1 is MDHEN, CDR2 SYDVKM, per germline. CDR3 bases: TGTGCCAGCAGCGACAGGGAGCCTCGAAACGAGCAGTACTTC. Amino acid sequence: CASSDREPRNEQYF.

This chain joins TRBV29-1 and TRBJ2-1, with 7 bases aligning to TRBD2. V gave up 4 bases and J gave up 4 bases; unmatched junction bases: 16. Looked up from germline, CDR1 is SQVTM and CDR2 is ANQGSEA. This CDR3 is 17 amino acids long. CDR3 in amino acids: CSVVPSLFRGGYNEQFF. CDR3 sequence (DNA): TGCAGCGTTGTCCCATCCCTCTTCCGCGGGGGATACAATGAGCAGTTCTTC.

The chain carries TRBV28 and TRBJ2-2; D call uncertain. From germline, CDR1 is MDHEN and CDR2 SYDVKM. The CDR3 length is 14 residues. The V end lost 6 bases, the J end lost 5 bases, and 13 bases lay between the germline ends. CDR3 DNA: TGTGCCAGCAGCTCAACTTATAAAACCGGGGAGCTGTTTTTT. Translating it yields CASSSTYKTGELFF.

V gene TRBV28 combines with J gene TRBJ2-5; 9 nucleotides agree with TRBD2. CDR1 is MDHEN and CDR2 is SYDVKM in the germline V gene. CDR3 length: 15 residues. With 3 bases clipped from V and 5 bases from J, the junction kept 7 bases outside the gene matches. The CDR3 spells CASSLFSGRGETQYF. DNA for the CDR3: TGTGCCAGCAGTTTGTTTAGCGGGAGAGGCGAGACCCAGTACTTC.